Sequencing of this T cell receptor beta chain was carried out in a study of blood T cells in healthy people across ages. Looking at the study overall: Using template switching, researchers captured about one barcoded beta molecule for each two T cells.

As to this clonotype: Its antigen remains unknown.

Primers used in a second PCR of roughly 7 to 12 cycles were a sample-barcoded 5' primer and a J-beta primer mix. Every single cDNA molecule received a tag from a template-switch adaptor with 12 random nucleotides. TCRdb reprocessed the 5' RACE reads via MiXCR and lists one record per CDR3 protein. The data show fewer than 950,000 distinct CDR3 sequences, under 40% seen once. CDR3 size: 14 residues. CDR1 and CDR2 (germline): MDHEN, SYDVKM. The V end lost 8 bases, the J end lost 2 bases, and 13 bases lay between the germline ends. Whole-study findings and limits: TCR beta diversity correlated strongly with naive T cell percentage.

This TCR came from a young man in good health. The chain carries TRBV28 and TRBJ1-5; D is unclear. Input material: blood. CDR3: CASQRFSGNQPQHF. The CDR3 DNA sequence: TGTGCCAGCCAACGATTCTCCGGCAATCAGCCCCAGCATTTT.